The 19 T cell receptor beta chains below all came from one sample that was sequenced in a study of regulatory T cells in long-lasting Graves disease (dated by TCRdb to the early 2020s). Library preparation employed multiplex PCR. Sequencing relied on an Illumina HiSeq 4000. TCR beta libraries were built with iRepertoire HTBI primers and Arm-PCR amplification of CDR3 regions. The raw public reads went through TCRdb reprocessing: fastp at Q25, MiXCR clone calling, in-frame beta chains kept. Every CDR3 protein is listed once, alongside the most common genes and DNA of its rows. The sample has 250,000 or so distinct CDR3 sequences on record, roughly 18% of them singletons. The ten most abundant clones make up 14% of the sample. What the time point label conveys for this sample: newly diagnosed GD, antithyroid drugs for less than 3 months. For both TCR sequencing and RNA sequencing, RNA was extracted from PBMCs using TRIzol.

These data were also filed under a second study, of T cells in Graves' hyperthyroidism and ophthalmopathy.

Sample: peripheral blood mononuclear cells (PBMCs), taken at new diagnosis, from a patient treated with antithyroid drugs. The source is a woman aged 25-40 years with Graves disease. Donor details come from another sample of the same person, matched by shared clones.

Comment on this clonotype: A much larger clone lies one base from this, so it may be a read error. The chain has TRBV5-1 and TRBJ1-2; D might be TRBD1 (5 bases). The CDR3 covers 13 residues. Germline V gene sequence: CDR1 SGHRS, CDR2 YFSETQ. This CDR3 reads CACRSSGIYGYTF. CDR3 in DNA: TGCGCCTGCAGATCGTCAGGGATCTATGGCTACACCTTC. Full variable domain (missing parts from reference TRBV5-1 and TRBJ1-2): KAGVTQTPRYLIKTRGQQVTLSCSPISGHRSVSWYQQTPGQGLQFLFEYFSETQRNKGNFPGRFSGRQFSNSRSEMNVSTLELGDSALYLCACRSSGIYGYTFGSGTRLTVV.

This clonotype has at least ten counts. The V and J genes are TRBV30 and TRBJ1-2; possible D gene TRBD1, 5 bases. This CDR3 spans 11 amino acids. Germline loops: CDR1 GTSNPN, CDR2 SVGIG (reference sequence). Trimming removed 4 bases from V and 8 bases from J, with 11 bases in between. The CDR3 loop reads CAWIVWDGYTF. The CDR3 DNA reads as TGTGCCTGGATTGTTTGGGACGGCTACACCTTC.

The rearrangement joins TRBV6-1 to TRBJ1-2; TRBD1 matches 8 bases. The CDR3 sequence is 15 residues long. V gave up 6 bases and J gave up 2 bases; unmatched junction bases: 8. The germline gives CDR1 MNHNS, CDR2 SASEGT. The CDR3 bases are TGTGCCAGCAGGGGGGGGACAGGCCAAAACTATGGCTACACCTTC. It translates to CASRGGTGQNYGYTF.

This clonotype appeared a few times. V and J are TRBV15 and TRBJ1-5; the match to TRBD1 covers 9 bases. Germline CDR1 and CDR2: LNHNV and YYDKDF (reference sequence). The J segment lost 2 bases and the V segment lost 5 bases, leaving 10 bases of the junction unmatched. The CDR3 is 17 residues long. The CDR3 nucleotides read TGTGCCACCAGCCCTCGAACAGGGGGCAGGGGCAATCAGCCCCAGCATTTT. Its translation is CATSPRTGGRGNQPQHF.

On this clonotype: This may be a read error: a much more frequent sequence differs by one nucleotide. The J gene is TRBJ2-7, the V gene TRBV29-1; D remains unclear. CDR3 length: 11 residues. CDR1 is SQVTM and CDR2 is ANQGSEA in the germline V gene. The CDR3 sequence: CGVTSGYEQYF. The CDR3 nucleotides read TGCGGCGTAACTTCAGGCTACGAGCAGTACTTC.

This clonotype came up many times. The CDR3 protein is CASSFTTIYGYTF. CDR3 DNA sequence: TGTGCCAGCAGCTTTACCACTATCTATGGCTACACCTTC. This chain links TRBV7-8 with TRBJ1-2; D remains ambiguous. Trimming removed 3 bases at V and 4 bases at J, with 9 bases between. CDR1 and CDR2 (germline): SGHVS, FQNEAQ. The CDR3 runs to 13 residues.

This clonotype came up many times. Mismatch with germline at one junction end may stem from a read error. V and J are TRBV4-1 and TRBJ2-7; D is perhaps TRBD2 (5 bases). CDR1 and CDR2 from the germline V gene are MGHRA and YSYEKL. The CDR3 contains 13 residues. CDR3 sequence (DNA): TGTGCCAGCAGCCAAGGAGCGGACTACGAGCAGTACTTC. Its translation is CASSQGADYEQYF.

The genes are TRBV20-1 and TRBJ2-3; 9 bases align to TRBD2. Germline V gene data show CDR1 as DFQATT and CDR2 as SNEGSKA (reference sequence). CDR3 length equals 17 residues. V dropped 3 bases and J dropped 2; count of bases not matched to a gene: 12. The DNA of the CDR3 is TGCAGTGCTAGTCCGAGGGTTGCGGGGGGGGTCACAGATACGCAGTATTTT. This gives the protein CSASPRVAGGVTDTQYF.

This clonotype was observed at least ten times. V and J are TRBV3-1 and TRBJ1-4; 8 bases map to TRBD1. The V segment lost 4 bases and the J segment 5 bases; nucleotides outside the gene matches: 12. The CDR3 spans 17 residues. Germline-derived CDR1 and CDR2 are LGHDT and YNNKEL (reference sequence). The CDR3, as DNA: TGTGCCAGCAGCCCCGGGACAGGTTCAAACCTCAATGAAAAACTGTTTTTT. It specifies CASSPGTGSNLNEKLFF.

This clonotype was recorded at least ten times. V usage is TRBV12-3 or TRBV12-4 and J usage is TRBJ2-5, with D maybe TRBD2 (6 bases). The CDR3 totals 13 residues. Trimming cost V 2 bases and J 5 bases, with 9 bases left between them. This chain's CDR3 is CASSLQRGETQYF. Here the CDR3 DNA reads TGTGCCAGCAGTTTACAACGGGGGGAGACCCAGTACTTC.

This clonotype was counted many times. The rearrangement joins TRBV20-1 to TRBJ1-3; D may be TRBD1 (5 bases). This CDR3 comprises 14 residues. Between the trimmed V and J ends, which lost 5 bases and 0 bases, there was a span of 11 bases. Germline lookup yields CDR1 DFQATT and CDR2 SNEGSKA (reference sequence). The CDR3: CSAGGFSSGNTIYF. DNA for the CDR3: TGCAGTGCTGGGGGGTTTTCCTCTGGAAACACCATATATTTT.

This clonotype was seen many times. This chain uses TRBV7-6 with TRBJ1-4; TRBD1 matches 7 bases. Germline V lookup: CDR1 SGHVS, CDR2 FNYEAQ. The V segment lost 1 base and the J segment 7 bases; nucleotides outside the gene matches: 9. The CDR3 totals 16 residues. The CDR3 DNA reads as TGTGCCAGCAGCTTAGGTTTCGGGACAGCGGGTGAAAAACTGTTTTTT. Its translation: CASSLGFGTAGEKLFF.

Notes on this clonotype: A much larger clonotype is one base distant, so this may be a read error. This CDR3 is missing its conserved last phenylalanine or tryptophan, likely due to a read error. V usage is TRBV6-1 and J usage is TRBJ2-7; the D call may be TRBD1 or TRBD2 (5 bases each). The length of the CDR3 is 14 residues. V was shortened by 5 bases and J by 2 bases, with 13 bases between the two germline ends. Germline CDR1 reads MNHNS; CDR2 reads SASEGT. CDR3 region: CASSKRDGPYEQYS. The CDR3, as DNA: TGTGCCAGCAGTAAACGGGACGGACCCTACGAGCAGTACTCC.

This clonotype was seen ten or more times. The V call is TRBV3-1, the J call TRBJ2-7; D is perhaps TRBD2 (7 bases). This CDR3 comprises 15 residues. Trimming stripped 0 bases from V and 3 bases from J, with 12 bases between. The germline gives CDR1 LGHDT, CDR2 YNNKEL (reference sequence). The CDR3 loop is CASSQDRRGLYEQYF. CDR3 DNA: TGTGCCAGCAGCCAAGATCGGCGGGGGCTCTACGAGCAGTACTTC.

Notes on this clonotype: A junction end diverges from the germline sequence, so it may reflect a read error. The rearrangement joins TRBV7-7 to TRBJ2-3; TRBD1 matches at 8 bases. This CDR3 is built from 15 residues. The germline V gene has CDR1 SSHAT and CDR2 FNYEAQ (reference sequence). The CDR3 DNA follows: TGTGCTAGCAGCTTAGGACAGGGAGTGGCAGATACGCAGTATTTT. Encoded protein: CASSLGQGVADTQYF.

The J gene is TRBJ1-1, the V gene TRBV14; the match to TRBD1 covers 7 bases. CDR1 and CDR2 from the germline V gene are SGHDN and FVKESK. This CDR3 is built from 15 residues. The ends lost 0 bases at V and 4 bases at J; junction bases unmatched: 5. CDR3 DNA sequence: TGTGCCAGCAGCCAAGAGACAGGGTATGGCACTGAAGCTTTCTTT. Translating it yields CASSQETGYGTEAFF.

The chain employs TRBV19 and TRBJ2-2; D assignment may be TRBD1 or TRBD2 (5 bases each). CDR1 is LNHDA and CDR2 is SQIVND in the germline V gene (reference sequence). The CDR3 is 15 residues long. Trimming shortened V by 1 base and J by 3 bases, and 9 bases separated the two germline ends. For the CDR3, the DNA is TGTGCCAGTAGTATAGGGGACCGGGACACCGGGGAGCTGTTTTTT. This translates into CASSIGDRDTGELFF.

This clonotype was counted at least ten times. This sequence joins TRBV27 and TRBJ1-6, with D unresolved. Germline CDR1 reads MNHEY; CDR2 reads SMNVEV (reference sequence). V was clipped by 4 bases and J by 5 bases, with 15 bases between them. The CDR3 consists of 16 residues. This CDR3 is CASSSPLREHNSPLHF. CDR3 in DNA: TGTGCCAGCAGTTCGCCCCTGAGGGAACATAATTCACCCCTCCACTTT.

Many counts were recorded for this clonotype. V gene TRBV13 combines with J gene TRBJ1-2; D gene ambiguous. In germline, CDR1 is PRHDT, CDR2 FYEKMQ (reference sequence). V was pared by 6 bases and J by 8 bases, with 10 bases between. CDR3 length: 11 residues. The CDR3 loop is CASSVQRGYTF. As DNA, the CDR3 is TGTGCCAGCAGTGTCCAGCGGGGCTACACCTTC.